The clone carrying this T cell receptor (beta chain) has a handful of counts. The antigen is not known. Investigators divided CD4+ cells into CD45RA+ naive and CD45RA-negative memory subsets. The data stem from a study of shared clonotypes between healthy human individuals. Overall study: CD4 naive and memory got three plates each, CD8 naive two, CD8 memory one. Study outcomes and limitations: A few donors had roughly 5.2% of their naive CD4 clonotypes in common.

V was shortened by 10 bases and J by 7 bases, with 19 bases between the two germline ends. CDR3 length equals 13 residues. Germline lookup yields CDR1 SNHLY and CDR2 FYNNEI. Clones were read by immunoSEQ multiplex PCR, and TCRdb kept only the in-frame ones, dropping some. The sample carries approximately 700,000 clones, around three quarters recorded once. The sample was memory CD4+ T cells sorted from blood. Subset of the sample: CD45RA-negative fraction. This chain uses TRBV2 with TRBJ2-5; unclear D gene. The source of this sequence is a woman aged 25 to 45 in good health. Here the CDR3 reads CATQLIISGTQYF. DNA for the CDR3: TGTGCCACCCAATTGATCATCTCGGGGACCCAGTACTTC. Using reference TRBV2 and TRBJ2-5 for the parts outside the CDR3, the full variable domain is EPEVTQTPSHQVTQMGQEVILRCVPISNHLYFYWYRQILGQKVEFLVSFYNNEISEKSEIFDDQFSVERPDGSNFTLKIRSTKLEDSAMYFCATQLIISGTQYFGPGTRLLVL.